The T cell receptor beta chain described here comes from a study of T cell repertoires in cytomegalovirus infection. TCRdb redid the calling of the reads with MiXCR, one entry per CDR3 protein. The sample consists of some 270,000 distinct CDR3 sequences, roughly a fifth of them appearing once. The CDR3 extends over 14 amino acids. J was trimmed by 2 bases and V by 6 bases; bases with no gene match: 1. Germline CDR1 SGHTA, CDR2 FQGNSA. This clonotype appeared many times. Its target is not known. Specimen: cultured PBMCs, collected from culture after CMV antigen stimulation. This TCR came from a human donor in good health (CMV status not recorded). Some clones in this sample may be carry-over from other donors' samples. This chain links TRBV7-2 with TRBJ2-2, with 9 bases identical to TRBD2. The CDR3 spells CASRAGGNTGELFF. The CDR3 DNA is TGTGCCAGCAGAGCGGGGGGAAACACCGGGGAGCTGTTTTTT.